The clone carrying this TCR beta chain was counted only a few times. The data stem from a study of blood T cell repertoires in COVID-19. Study as a whole: Collection of acute and convalescent COVID-19 samples took place in the United States, Italy and Spain. T cells, B-cell-depleted T cells, or PBMCs supplied cDNA or gDNA.

In the authors' methods: The assay estimated nucleated cells by amplifying reference gene primers. Here immunoSEQ multiplex PCR was the method, and the copy in TCRdb shows in-frame clones only, minus some. V, J and clone size reflect that table, while D and trimming were determined from the DNA. The sample shows tens of thousands of clones, approximately 86% of them seen only once. The material sequenced was peripheral blood. This sequence was found in a man in his fifties with acute or convalescent COVID-19.

DNA of the CDR3: TGCGCCAGCAGGCCCGGGACAGGGGGCGTGGAGACCCAGTACTTC. Protein product: CASRPGTGGVETQYF. J is TRBJ2-5 and V is TRBV5-1; 12 bases are a match to TRBD1. Germline values: CDR1 SGHRS, CDR2 YFSETQ. Trimming cost V 5 bases and J 5 bases; bases outside gene matches: 7. The CDR3 has 15 amino acids.